This paragraph covers one TCR beta chain sequence. These data come from a study of shared clonotypes between healthy human individuals. This table comes from immunoSEQ multiplex PCR, and its TCRdb copy is limited to in-frame clones, with some not included. The data show approximately 1.1 million clones, approximately 80% seen once. The CDR3 is 14 residues long. The germline V gene has CDR1 MGHDK and CDR2 SYGVNS. Trimming took 6 bases from V and 0 from J, leaving 11 bases between them. Specimen: memory CD4+ T cells from PBMCs. Subset given: CD45RA-negative fraction. The chain carries TRBV25-1 and TRBJ1-2; no clear D. The origin of this receptor is a man between 18 and 29 years old in good health. Some clones in this sample may be carry-over from other donors' samples. The CDR3 DNA is TGTGCCAGCAGGGCAGAGCCCCCTAACTATGGCTACACCTTC. It is translated as CASRAEPPNYGYTF.